This T cell receptor (beta chain) was captured in a study of cytotoxic CD8 clonotypes in ibrutinib-treated CLL. Germline-derived CDR1 and CDR2 are SNHLY and FYNNEI. V was trimmed by 6 bases and J by 3 bases, leaving 6 bases between them. There are 12 residues in the CDR3. Genomic DNA in an amount of around 1.8 micrograms was extracted from cryopreserved PBMCs and used for the preparation of TCR beta libraries. Study-wide results and caveats: Few clonotypes were public, and these shrank or held steady under treatment.

Remarks on this clone: The target antigen is unknown.

Libraries were prepared by immunoSEQ multiplex PCR; TCRdb keeps only in-frame clonotypes and omits some of them. The sample has more than 110,000 clones, about 84% seen once; the top ten hold about 7.6%. The sample consisted of PBMCs, taken after 36 months of ibrutinib treatment. This TCR came from a human donor with chronic lymphocytic leukemia. The V and J genes are TRBV2 and TRBJ2-4; no definite D call. The CDR3 region is CASRWDKNIQYF. The DNA of the CDR3 is TGTGCCAGCAGGTGGGACAAAAACATTCAGTACTTC.